These 5 T cell receptor beta chains came from one sample sequenced in a study of T cell repertoires in cytomegalovirus infection. TCRdb itself ran the reads through MiXCR, one entry per CDR3 protein. The sample lists about 360,000 distinct CDR3 sequences; roughly 20% were seen once. Sequenced material: PBMCs. Source of these receptors: a human donor in good health (CMV status not recorded). Some clones in this sample may be carry-over from other donors' samples.

The chain recombines TRBV20-1 with TRBJ2-1; either TRBD1 or TRBD2 may fit D (5 bases each). This CDR3 contains 13 residues. Trimming pared 6 bases from V and 4 bases from J, leaving 13 bases between. Germline-derived CDR1 and CDR2 are DFQATT and SNEGSKA (reference sequence). The CDR3 bases are TGCAGTGCCCCGGGGACCGTATACAATGAGCAGTTCTTC. Its protein product is CSAPGTVYNEQFF.

This clonotype was observed many times. The chain recombines TRBV7-8 with TRBJ1-2, with D uncertain. V lost 4 bases and J 1 base, leaving 22 bases between the germline ends. The CDR3 runs to 18 residues. The germline V gene has CDR1 SGHVS and CDR2 FQNEAQ. Here the CDR3 DNA reads TGTGCCAGCAGCTCCCATCGTCGGGCGGCAGAAAGTAACTATGGCTACACCTTC. Its translation is CASSSHRRAAESNYGYTF.

V is TRBV5-1 and J is TRBJ2-5; 7 bases match TRBD2. Germline V gene sequence: CDR1 SGHRS, CDR2 YFSETQ. J was trimmed by 5 bases and V by 3 bases; bases with no gene match: 7. The CDR3 extends over 14 amino acids. The DNA of the CDR3 is TGCGCCAGCAGCTCCGGGGGGTCGGACGAGACCCAGTACTTC. It yields the protein CASSSGGSDETQYF.

V is TRBV7-8 and J is TRBJ2-5; D may match TRBD1 or TRBD2 (5 bases each). Germline CDR1 reads SGHVS; CDR2 reads FQNEAQ. The V and J ends lost 3 bases and 5 bases respectively, with 19 bases between them. This CDR3 has 16 residues. CDR3 bases: TGTGCCAGCAGCTTGGGGACCTACCCGAACGGGGAGACCCAGTACTTC. Its protein is CASSLGTYPNGETQYF.

As for this clonotype: Germline is not matched at one junction end, which may reflect a read error. The chain recombines TRBV24-1 with TRBJ1-2, with TRBD1 as a possible D gene (5 bases). The CDR3 loop spans 11 amino acids. Germline CDR1 KGHDR, CDR2 SFDVKD. CDR3 amino acids: CATSDLNRKGF. CDR3 nucleotide sequence: TGTGCCACCAGTGATTTGAACAGGAAAGGCTTC.